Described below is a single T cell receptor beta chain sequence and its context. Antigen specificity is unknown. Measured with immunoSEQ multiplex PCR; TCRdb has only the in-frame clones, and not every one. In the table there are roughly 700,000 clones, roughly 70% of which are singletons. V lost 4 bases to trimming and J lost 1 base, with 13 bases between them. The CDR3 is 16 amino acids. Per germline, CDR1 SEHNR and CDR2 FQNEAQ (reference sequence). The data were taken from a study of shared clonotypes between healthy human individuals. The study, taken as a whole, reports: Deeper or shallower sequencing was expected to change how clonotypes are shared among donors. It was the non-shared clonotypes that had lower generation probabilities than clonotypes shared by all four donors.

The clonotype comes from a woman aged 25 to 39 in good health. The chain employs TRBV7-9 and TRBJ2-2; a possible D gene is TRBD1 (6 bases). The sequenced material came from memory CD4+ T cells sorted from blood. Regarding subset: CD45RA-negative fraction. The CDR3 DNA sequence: TGTGCCAGCAGCTCTGGCCAGGGACAGAACACCGGGGAGCTGTTTTTT. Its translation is CASSSGQGQNTGELFF.